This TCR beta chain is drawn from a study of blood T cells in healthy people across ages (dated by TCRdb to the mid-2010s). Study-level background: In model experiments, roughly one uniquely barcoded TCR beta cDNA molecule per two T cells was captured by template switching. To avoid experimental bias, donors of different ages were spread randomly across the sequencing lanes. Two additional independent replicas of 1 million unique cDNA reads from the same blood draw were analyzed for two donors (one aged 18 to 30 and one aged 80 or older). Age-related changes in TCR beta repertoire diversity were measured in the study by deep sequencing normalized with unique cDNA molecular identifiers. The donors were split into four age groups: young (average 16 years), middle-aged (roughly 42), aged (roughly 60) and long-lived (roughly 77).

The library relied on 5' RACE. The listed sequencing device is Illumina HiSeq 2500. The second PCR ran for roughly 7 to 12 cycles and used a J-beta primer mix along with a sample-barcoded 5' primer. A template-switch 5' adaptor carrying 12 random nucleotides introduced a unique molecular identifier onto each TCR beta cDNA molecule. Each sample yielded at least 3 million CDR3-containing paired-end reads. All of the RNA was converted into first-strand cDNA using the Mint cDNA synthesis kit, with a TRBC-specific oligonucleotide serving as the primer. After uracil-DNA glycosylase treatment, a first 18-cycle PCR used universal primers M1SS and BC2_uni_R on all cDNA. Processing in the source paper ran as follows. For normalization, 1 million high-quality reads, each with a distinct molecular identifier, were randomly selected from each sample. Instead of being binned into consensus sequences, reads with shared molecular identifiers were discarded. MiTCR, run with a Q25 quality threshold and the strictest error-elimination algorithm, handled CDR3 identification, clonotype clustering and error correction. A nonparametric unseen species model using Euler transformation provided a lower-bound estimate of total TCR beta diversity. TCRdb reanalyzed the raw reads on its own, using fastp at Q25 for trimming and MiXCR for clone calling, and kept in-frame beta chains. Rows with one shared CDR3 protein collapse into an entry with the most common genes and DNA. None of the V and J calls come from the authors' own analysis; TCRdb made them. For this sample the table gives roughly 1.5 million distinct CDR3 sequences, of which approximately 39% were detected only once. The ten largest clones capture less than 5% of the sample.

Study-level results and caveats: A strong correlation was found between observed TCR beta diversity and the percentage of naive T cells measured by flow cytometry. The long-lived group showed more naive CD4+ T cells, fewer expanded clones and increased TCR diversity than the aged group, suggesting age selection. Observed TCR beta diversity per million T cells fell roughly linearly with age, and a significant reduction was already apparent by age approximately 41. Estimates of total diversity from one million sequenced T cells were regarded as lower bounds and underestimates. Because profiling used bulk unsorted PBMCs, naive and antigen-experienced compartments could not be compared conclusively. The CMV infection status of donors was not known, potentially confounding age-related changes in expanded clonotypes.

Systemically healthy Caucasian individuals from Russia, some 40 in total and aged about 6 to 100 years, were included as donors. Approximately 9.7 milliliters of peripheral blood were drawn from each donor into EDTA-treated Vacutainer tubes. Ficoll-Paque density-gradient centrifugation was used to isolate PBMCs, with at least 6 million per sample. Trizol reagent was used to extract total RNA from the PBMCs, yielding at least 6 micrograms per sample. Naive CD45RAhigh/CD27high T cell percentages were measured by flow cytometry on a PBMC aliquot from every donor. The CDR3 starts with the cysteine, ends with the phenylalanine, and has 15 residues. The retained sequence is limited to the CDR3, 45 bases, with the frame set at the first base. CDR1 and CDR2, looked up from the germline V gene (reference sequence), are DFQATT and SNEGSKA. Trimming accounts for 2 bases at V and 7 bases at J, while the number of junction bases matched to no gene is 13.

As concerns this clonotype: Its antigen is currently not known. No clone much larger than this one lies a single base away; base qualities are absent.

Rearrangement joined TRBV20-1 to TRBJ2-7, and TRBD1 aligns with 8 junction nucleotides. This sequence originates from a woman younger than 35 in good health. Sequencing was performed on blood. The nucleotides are TGCAGTGCTAGACAGAGGGACAGGACGCGAAATGAGCAGTACTTC. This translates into CSARQRDRTRNEQYF.